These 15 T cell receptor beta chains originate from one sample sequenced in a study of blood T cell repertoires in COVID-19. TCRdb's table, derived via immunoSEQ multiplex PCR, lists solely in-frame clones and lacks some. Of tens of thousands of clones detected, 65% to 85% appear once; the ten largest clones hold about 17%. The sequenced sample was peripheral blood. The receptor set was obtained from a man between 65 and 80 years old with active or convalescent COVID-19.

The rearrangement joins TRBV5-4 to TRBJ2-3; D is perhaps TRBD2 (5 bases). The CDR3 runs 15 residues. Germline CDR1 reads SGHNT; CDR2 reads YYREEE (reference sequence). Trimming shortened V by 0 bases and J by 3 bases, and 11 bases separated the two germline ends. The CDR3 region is CASSLEGSGTDTQYF. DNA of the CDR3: TGTGCCAGCAGCTTGGAAGGTTCGGGGACAGATACGCAGTATTTT.

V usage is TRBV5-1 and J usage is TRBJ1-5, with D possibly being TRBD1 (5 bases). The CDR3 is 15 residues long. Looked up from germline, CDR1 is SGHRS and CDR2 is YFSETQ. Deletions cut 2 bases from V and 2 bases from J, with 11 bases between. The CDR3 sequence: CASSFGGMGNQPQHF. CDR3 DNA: TGCGCCAGCAGCTTTGGGGGGATGGGCAATCAGCCCCAGCATTTT.

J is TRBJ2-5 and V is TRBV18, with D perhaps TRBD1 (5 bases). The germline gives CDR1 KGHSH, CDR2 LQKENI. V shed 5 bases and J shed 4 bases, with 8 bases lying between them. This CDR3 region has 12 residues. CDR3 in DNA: TGTGCCAGCTCAGGGCAGGGAGAGACCCAGTACTTC. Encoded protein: CASSGQGETQYF.

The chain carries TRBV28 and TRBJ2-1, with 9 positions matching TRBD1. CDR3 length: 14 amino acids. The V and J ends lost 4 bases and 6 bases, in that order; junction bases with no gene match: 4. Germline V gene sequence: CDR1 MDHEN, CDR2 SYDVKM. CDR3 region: CASSYRGQLNEQFF. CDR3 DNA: TGTGCCAGCAGTTACAGGGGGCAACTCAATGAGCAGTTCTTC.

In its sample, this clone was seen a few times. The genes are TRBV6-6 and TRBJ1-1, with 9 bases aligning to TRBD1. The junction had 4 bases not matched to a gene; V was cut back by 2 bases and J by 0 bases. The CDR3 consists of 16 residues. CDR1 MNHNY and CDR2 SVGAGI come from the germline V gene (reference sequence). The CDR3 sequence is CASSYVQGALNTEAFF. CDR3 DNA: TGTGCCAGCAGTTACGTACAGGGGGCTTTGAACACTGAAGCTTTCTTT.

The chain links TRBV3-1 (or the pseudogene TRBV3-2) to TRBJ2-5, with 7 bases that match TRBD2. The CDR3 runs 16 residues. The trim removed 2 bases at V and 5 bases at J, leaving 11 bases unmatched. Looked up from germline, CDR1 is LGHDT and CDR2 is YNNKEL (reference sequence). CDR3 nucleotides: TGTGCCAGCAGCCAAAATGAGGGAGCCGGGGGGGAGACCCAGTACTTC. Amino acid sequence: CASSQNEGAGGETQYF.

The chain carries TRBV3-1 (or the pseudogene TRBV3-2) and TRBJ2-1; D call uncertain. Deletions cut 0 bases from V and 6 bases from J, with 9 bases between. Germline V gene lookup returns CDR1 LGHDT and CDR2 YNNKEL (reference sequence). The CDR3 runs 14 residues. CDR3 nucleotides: TGTGCCAGCAGCCAAGAGCGCCATACCAATGAGCAGTTCTTC. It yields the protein CASSQERHTNEQFF.

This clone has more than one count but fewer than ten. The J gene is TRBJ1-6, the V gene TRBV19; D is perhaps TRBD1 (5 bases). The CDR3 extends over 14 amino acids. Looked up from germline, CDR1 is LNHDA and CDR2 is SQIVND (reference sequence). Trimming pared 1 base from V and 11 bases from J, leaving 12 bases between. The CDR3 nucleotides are TGTGCCAGTAGTATAGGATCGGGGGGAACACCCCTCCACTTT. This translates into CASSIGSGGTPLHF.

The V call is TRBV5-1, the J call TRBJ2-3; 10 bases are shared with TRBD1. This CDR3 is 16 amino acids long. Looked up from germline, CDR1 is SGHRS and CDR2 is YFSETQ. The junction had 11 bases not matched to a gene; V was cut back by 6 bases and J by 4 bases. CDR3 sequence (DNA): TGCGCCAGCACGAACGACAGGGGGCGGTTGTCAGATACGCAGTATTTT. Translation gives CASTNDRGRLSDTQYF.

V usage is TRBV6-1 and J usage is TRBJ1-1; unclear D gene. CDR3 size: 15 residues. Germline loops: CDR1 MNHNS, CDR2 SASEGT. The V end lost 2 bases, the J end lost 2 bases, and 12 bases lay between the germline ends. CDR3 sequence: CASSEYVLSNTEAFF. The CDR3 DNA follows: TGTGCCAGCAGTGAATATGTATTAAGCAACACTGAAGCTTTCTTT.

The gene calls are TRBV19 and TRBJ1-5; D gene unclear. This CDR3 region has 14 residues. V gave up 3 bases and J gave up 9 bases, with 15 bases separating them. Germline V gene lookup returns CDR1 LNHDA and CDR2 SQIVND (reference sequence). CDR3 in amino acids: CASSIAEARRPQHF. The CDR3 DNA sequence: TGTGCCAGTAGTATCGCGGAAGCTCGTCGGCCCCAGCATTTT.

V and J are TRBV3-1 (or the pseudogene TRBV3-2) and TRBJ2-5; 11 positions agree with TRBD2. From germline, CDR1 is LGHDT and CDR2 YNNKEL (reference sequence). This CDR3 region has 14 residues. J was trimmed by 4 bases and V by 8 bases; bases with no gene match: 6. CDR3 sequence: CASFSTSGAETQYF. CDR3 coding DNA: TGTGCCAGCTTTTCGACTAGCGGGGCAGAGACCCAGTACTTC.

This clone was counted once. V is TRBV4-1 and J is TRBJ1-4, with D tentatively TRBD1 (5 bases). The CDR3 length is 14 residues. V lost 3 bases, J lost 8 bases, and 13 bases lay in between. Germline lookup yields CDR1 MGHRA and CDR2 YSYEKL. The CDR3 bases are TGCGCCAGCAGCCACCACGGGGGGGGAGAAAAACTGTTTTTT. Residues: CASSHHGGGEKLFF.

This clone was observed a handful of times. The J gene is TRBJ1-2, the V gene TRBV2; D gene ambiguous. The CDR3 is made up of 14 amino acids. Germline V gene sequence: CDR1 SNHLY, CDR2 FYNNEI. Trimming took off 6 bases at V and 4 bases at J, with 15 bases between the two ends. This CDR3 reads CASSRTGVVYGYTF. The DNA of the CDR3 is TGTGCCAGCAGCAGAACCGGGGTCGTCTATGGCTACACCTTC.

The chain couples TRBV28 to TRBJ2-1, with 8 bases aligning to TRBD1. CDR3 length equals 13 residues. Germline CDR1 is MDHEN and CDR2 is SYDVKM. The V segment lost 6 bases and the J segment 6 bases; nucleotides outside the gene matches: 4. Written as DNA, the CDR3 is TGTGCCAGCAGCCTACAGGGGGTCAATGAGCAGTTCTTC. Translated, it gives CASSLQGVNEQFF.